This T cell receptor (beta chain) was captured in a study of blood T cells in healthy people across ages. Study-wide points: With donor CMV status unknown, expanded clonotype changes were possibly confounded. While age rose, TCR beta diversity per million T cells dropped in a roughly linear way. Donors of long life had a larger count of naive CD4+ cells and greater diversity than aged donors.

In germline, CDR1 is MDHEN, CDR2 SYDVKM. The CDR3 loop spans 15 amino acids. J gave up 4 bases and V 3 bases, and 8 bases lay outside the gene matches. The second PCR ran about 6 to 11 cycles with a sample-barcoded 5' primer and J-beta primers. TCRdb re-called the 5' RACE reads with MiXCR, one entry per CDR3 protein. The table shows 1.5 million to 2 million distinct CDR3 sequences, with 28% occurring only once. Per sample, no less than 6 micrograms of total RNA were extracted. This clonotype was picked up many times. Antigen specificity is unknown. The receptor was derived from a woman in her twenties or thirties in good health. The chain joins TRBV28 to TRBJ1-2, with 7 bases lining up with TRBD1. Sequenced input: blood. This CDR3 reads CASSFLPGQPYGYTF. In DNA form, the CDR3 reads TGTGCCAGCAGTTTCTTACCGGGACAGCCCTATGGCTACACCTTC.